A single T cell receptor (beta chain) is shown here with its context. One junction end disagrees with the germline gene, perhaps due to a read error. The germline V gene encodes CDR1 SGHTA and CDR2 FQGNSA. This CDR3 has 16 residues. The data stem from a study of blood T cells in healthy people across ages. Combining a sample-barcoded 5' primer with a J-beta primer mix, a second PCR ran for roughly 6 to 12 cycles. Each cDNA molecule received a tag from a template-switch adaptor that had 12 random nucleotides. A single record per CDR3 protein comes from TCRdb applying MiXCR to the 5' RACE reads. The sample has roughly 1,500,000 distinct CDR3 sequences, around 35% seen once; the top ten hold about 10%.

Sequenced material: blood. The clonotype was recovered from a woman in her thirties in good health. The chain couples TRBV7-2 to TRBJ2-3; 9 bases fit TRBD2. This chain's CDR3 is CASSLVRGGPSDAQYF. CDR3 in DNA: TGTGCCAGCAGCTTAGTGCGGGGGGGGCCCTCAGATGCGCAGTATTTT.